This T cell receptor beta chain is drawn from a study of a mutant IDH1 vaccine in newly diagnosed glioma. Overall study: Beforehand, treatment had been radiotherapy, temozolomide, or both; the majority received both.

The CDR3 contains 17 residues. Germline V gene data show CDR1 as SEHNR and CDR2 as FQNEAQ (reference sequence). Trimming took off 5 bases at V and 2 bases at J, with 21 bases between the two ends. A word on this clone: What it recognizes is unknown.

Indicated time point: baseline, week 1 (first vaccination visit). Treatment meaning: pre-vaccination baseline after standard-of-care therapy. Diagnosis in the donors showed new WHO grade 3 or 4 astrocytomas that were IDH1-mutant and ATRX-lost. Data came from immunoSEQ multiplex PCR; TCRdb stores just in-frame clones and leaves some out. The sample has just under 95,000 clones, roughly 85% seen once. Study-wide results and caveats: Any relationship between pseudoprogression and changes in top peripheral T cell clonotypes seemed absent.

This clonotype originated in a woman between 50 and 59 years old with glioma. V gene TRBV7-9 combines with J gene TRBJ1-2; TRBD1 might be the D (6 bases). The source was PBMCs, collected from a glioma patient treated with radiotherapy, temozolomide or both. The CDR3 spells CASSPRIVRTGNYGYTF. DNA of the CDR3: TGTGCCAGCAGCCCTCGTATAGTTAGAACAGGGAACTATGGCTACACCTTC.